This T cell receptor (beta chain) was recorded in a study of blood T cell repertoires in COVID-19. Whole-study context: PBMCs, B-cell-depleted T cells, or T cells provided the cDNA or gDNA that made up the material.

V was clipped by 4 bases and J by 2 bases, with 19 bases between them. CDR3 length: 16 amino acids. The germline gives CDR1 SGHRS, CDR2 YFSETQ. TCRdb's copy holds only in-frame clones and misses some; the assay was immunoSEQ multiplex PCR. The sample holds under 150,000 clones, about 86% seen once. J is TRBJ2-7 and V is TRBV5-1; D might be TRBD2 (5 bases). The sequencing sample was made of peripheral blood. The TCR originated in an older man with active or convalescent COVID-19. The CDR3 sequence: CASSPAGAELTYEQYF. CDR3 sequence (DNA): TGCGCCAGCAGCCCGGCCGGAGCGGAGTTAACCTACGAGCAGTACTTC.